This passage covers 12 T cell receptor beta chains from one sample sequenced in a study of human T cells and chemical hapten exposure. TCRdb ran MiXCR on the RACE reads and lists one entry per CDR3 protein. The sample has 55,000 to 75,000 distinct CDR3 sequences, approximately 6.7% seen once. The time point denotes: pre-sensitization, week 0. Treatment denoted: therapeutic diphenylcyclopropenone sensitization with weekly scalp DPC. This specimen consisted of whole blood, obtained in connection with sensitization to the hapten diphenylcyclopropenone (DPC). The receptors derive from a young woman with alopecia areata. Some clones in this sample may be carry-over from other donors' samples.

The table lists this clonotype with a few counts. The J gene is TRBJ1-2, the V gene TRBV12-3 or TRBV12-4, with 10 positions matching TRBD1. V trimming: 5 bases; J trimming: 13 bases; junction bases outside the gene matches: 16. The CDR3 loop spans 15 amino acids. CDR3 DNA: TGTGCCAGCAGTCCAGACTTTGACAGGGGGCTAAGGTGCACCTTC. This sequence encodes CASSPDFDRGLRCTF.

The sample holds many counts of this clonotype. This chain uses TRBV6-6 with TRBJ2-6, with TRBD1 matching 11 bases. The germline CDR1 and CDR2 sequences are MNHNY and SVGAGI (reference sequence). J gave up 4 bases and V 6 bases, and 11 bases lay outside the gene matches. This CDR3 is built from 18 residues. In DNA form, the CDR3 reads TGTGCCAGCAGCCTGGGACAGGGGGGCTCAGGAGGGGCCAACGTCCTGACTTTC. It specifies CASSLGQGGSGGANVLTF.

V usage is TRBV6-5 and J usage is TRBJ1-1; the D gene is possibly TRBD1 (5 bases). Germline CDR1 reads MNHEY; CDR2 reads SVGAGI. Between the trimmed V and J ends, which lost 2 bases and 4 bases, there was a span of 11 bases. The CDR3 is made up of 14 amino acids. The CDR3 DNA sequence: TGTGCCAGCAGTTACGGGCAGGGAGGCACTGAAGCTTTCTTT. This encodes CASSYGQGGTEAFF.

This clonotype was found many times. The DNA for the CDR3 is TGTGCCAGCAGCGCGACTAGTACCCAAGAGACCCAGTACTTC. Translating gives CASSATSTQETQYF. The V and J genes are TRBV2 and TRBJ2-5, with D possibly being TRBD2 (6 bases). This CDR3 spans 14 amino acids. The germline gives CDR1 SNHLY, CDR2 FYNNEI. Trimming left V 6 bases short and J 1 base short, with 12 bases between.

V usage is TRBV10-3 and J usage is TRBJ1-2; no definite D call. Germline lookup yields CDR1 ENHRY and CDR2 SYGVKD. V lost 0 bases and J 8 bases, leaving 7 bases between the germline ends. CDR3 length: 12 residues. For the CDR3, the DNA is TGTGCCATCAGTGAGTCGACCCGCGGCTACACCTTC. Translating gives CAISESTRGYTF.

The table lists this clonotype with many counts. This chain connects TRBV7-9 to TRBJ2-3; perhaps TRBD2 as D (6 bases). The CDR3 length is 15 residues. Trimming cost V 3 bases and J 4 bases, with 14 bases left between them. Germline V gene lookup returns CDR1 SEHNR and CDR2 FQNEAQ (reference sequence). The chain's CDR3 is CASSLVGGAADTQYF. CDR3 DNA sequence: TGTGCCAGCAGCTTGGTCGGCGGGGCGGCAGATACGCAGTATTTT.

This clonotype was recorded many times. The V call is TRBV5-1, the J call TRBJ2-3, with 8 bases matching TRBD1. This CDR3 comprises 14 residues. Losses at the gene ends were 5 bases for V and 2 bases for J; bases not matched to a gene: 4. Per the germline V gene, CDR1 is SGHRS and CDR2 is YFSETQ. The CDR3: CASRRTGITDTQYF. The CDR3 nucleotides are TGCGCCAGCAGAAGGACAGGGATCACAGATACGCAGTATTTT.

This clonotype was seen a handful of times. The chain is built from TRBV24-1 and TRBJ2-1; the D gene could be TRBD1 or TRBD2 (5 bases each). V was trimmed by 3 bases and J by 6 bases, leaving 14 bases between them. The V gene's germline CDR1 is KGHDR and CDR2 SFDVKD. The CDR3 totals 15 residues. The CDR3 bases are TGTGCCACCAGTGATCCGCTAGCTAGGGGCAATGAGCAGTTCTTC. It yields the protein CATSDPLARGNEQFF.

This chain uses TRBV3-1 with TRBJ2-1; 8 bases agree with TRBD2. This CDR3 has 14 residues. V shed 4 bases, J shed 8 bases, and the junction held 7 bases outside the gene matches. Germline-derived CDR1 and CDR2 are LGHDT and YNNKEL (reference sequence). CDR3 residues: CASSLSGLVYEQFF. CDR3 DNA sequence: TGTGCCAGCAGCCTATCGGGACTAGTCTATGAGCAGTTCTTC.

This clonotype was recorded at least ten times. The chain carries TRBV7-3 and TRBJ2-5; D tentatively fits TRBD1 or TRBD2 (5 bases each). V lost 3 bases and J lost 5, with 10 bases in between. This CDR3 is built from 13 residues. Germline V lookup: CDR1 SGHTA, CDR2 FQGTGA. CDR3 loop: CASSLGRTETQYF. CDR3 nucleotide sequence: TGTGCCAGCAGCTTGGGACGTACGGAGACCCAGTACTTC.

The chain uses TRBV5-1 and TRBJ1-2; D is perhaps TRBD1 (5 bases). The CDR3 has 14 residues. Germline V gene data show CDR1 as SGHRS and CDR2 as YFSETQ. Trimming left V 1 base short and J 12 bases short, with 19 bases between. The CDR3 DNA reads TGCGCCAGCAGCTTGATGCAGGGTTCCGCGGGGCACACCTTC. This codes for CASSLMQGSAGHTF. Drawing the rest from reference TRBV5-1 and TRBJ1-2, the complete variable domain is KAGVTQTPRYLIKTRGQQVTLSCSPISGHRSVSWYQQTPGQGLQFLFEYFSETQRNKGNFPGRFSGRQFSNSRSEMNVSTLELGDSALYLCASSLMQGSAGHTFGSGTRLTVV.

This clonotype was counted ten times or more. CDR3 amino acids: CSAIVETDTQYF. In DNA form, the CDR3 reads TGCAGTGCTATTGTCGAAACGGATACGCAGTATTTT. The chain couples TRBV20-1 to TRBJ2-3; D is uncertain. The CDR3 runs to 12 residues. Germline V lookup: CDR1 DFQATT, CDR2 SNEGSKA (reference sequence). V was trimmed by 4 bases and J by 6 bases, leaving 11 bases between them.